This TCR beta chain was identified during a study of shared T cell receptors in the human thymus. The CDR3 sequence is 21 residues long. Trimming cost V 5 bases and J 1 base; bases outside gene matches: 24. The germline CDR1 and CDR2 sequences are LGHNT and FRNRAP. The assay was immunoSEQ multiplex PCR, and TCRdb's table has in-frame clones only and misses some. Of 600,000 or so clones listed, more than 75% are singletons. This sample also appeared in a second study, on human thymus T cells. In that study: Corrective cardiac surgery supplied the resected thymus tissue. Thymic and blood repertoires showed apparently biased V and J gene usage. Related research described thymic repertoires that were highly overlapping among unrelated individuals.

The receptor was isolated from a boy younger than two with a congenital heart defect. The chain joins TRBV12-5 to TRBJ2-3; 7 bases agree with TRBD2. Sequencing used thymocytes. In nucleotides, the CDR3 is TGTGCTAGTGGTCCGACCCCTAGGAGGGAGGGTCCTAGGGAGGGCACAGATACGCAGTATTTT. Translation: CASGPTPRREGPREGTDTQYF.